Listed below are T cell receptor beta chains from one sample, sequenced in a study of tumor-infiltrating lymphocytes in primary liver carcinoma. MiXCR was run by TCRdb on the multiplex PCR reads, yielding one entry per CDR3 protein. Here the sample spans some 120,000 distinct CDR3 sequences, 50% to 70% being singletons. Source material: liver tumor tissue from sampling region 1. The receptor set was obtained from a woman aged 60-70 years with primary liver carcinoma and hepatitis B virus infection. Each CDR3 is given with its conserved first and last residue. The D gene is left open where the match is weak. Size values are once, few and many counts, or a class for expanded clones, and some rows have none.

clone_size	d_call	v_call	j_call	cdr3_aa	cdr3_nt
once	-	TRBV29-1	TRBJ2-2	CSSGWGTGELFF	TGTAGCTCCGGATGGGGCACCGGGGAGCTGTTTTTC
-	-	TRBV20-1	TRBJ1-1	CSATTGGPEAFF	TGCAGTGCCACGACCGGGGGGCCTGAAGCTTTCTTT
-	-	TRBV11-2	TRBJ1-2	CASSLGTRDGYTF	TGTGCTAGCAGCTTAGGGACAAGGGATGGCTACACCTTC
few	-	TRBV6-5	TRBJ2-7	CASTILRFDRTTTPYEQYF	TGTGCCAGCACCATACTCCGCTTCGACAGGACAACGACCCCCTACGAGCAGTACTTC
-	-	TRBV11-2	TRBJ1-5	CARRTASNQPQHF	TGTGCAAGAAGGACGGCTAGCAATCAGCCCCAGCATTTT
few	-	TRBV28	TRBJ1-1	CASSRPGDRHTEAFF	TGTGCCAGCAGCCGCCCCGGGGATCGGCACACTGAAGCTTTCTTT
-	-	TRBV5-4	TRBJ1-5	CASNANRDQPQRF	TGTGCCAGCAACGCTAACAGGGATCAGCCCCAGCGTTTT
many	-	TRBV7-8	TRBJ2-3	CASSSHREQVVRGTDTQYF	TGTGCCAGCAGCTCCCACAGGGAACAAGTTGTTCGGGGCACAGATACGCAGTATTTT
many	-	TRBV6-6	TRBJ2-1	CASSYGQGGSYNEQFF	TGTGCCAGCAGTTACGGGCAGGGGGGATCCTACAATGAGCAGTTCTTC
-	-	TRBV2	TRBJ2-3	CASRDSTSSTDTQYF	TGTGCCAGCAGAGACTCTACATCTAGCACAGATACGCAGTATTTT
many	-	TRBV12-3/TRBV12-4	TRBJ2-2	CASEGRASNTGELFF	TGTGCCAGCGAGGGTCGGGCCTCGAACACCGGGGAGCTGTTTTTT
-	TRBD1	TRBV11-3	TRBJ2-7	CASSFGYRGNEQYF	TGTGCCAGCAGCTTTGGTTACAGGGGGAACGAGCAGTACTTC
-	TRBD1	TRBV28	TRBJ2-3	CASSLTRTGSTDTHYF	TGTGCCAGCAGTTTGACCAGGACAGGTTCCACAGATACGCACTATTTT
many	-	TRBV5-1	TRBJ2-5	CASSLAQFVQETQYF	TGCGCCAGCAGCTTGGCCCAGTTTGTGCAGGAGACCCAGTACTTC
many	TRBD1	TRBV6-1	TRBJ1-1	CASPSRDRGTEAFF	TGTGCCAGTCCTAGCCGGGACAGGGGCACTGAAGCTTTCTTT
-	TRBD1	TRBV6-1	TRBJ2-2	CASPPGRRNTGVLFF	TGTGCCAGCCCTCCGGGACGGCGGAACACAGGGGTGCTGTTTTTT
-	-	TRBV12-3/TRBV12-4	TRBJ1-5	CASNLTGVGGNQPQHF	TGTGCCAGCAATTTGACGGGGGTGGGAGGCAATCAGCCCCAGCATTTT
-	-	TRBV11-2	TRBJ2-7	CASSFERRSYEQYF	TGTGCAAGCAGCTTCGAAAGGAGGTCCTACGAGCAGTACTTC
-	-	TRBV7-8	TRBJ2-5	CASNHLGPQETQCF	TGTGCCAGCAACCACCTAGGACCGCAAGAGACCCAGTGCTTC
few	TRBD2	TRBV28	TRBJ2-1	CASSPPPTIGTTSSDEQFF	TGTGCCAGCAGTCCTCCGCCTACGATCGGGACTACTAGTTCTGATGAGCAGTTCTTC
few	TRBD2	TRBV7-9	TRBJ2-5	CASSSPGLAGGPQETQYF	TGTGCCAGCAGTTCGCCGGGACTAGCGGGAGGGCCCCAAGAGACCCAGTACTTC
-	TRBD2	TRBV11-2	TRBJ2-1	CTSSSRTSGRAGAYNGQLF	TGTACCAGCAGCTCAAGGACTAGCGGGAGGGCCGGGGCATACAATGGGCAGCTCTTC
-	TRBD1	TRBV11-1	TRBJ2-5	CISSKPGTVETQYF	TGTATCAGCAGCAAACCCGGGACAGTCGAGACCCAGTACTTC
many	-	TRBV6-6	TRBJ1-2	CASNSNYGYTF	TGTGCCAGCAACAGCAACTATGGCTACACCTTC
-	-	TRBV29-1	TRBJ2-1	CSGRTYEQLF	TGCAGCGGAAGGACATATGAGCAGCTCTTC
-	TRBD1	TRBV5-4	TRBJ1-1	CASSPGTVTEAFF	TGTGCCAGCAGCCCGGGGACAGTCACTGAAGCTTTCTTT
many	TRBD2	TRBV7-9	TRBJ2-2	CASRRETSGSTTGELFF	TGTGCCAGCAGGCGAGAGACTAGCGGGAGCACCACCGGGGAGCTGTTTTTT
many	-	TRBV6-1	TRBJ2-5	CASRNLAPETQYF	TGTGCCAGCAGGAATCTAGCGCCAGAGACCCAGTACTTC
many	-	TRBV29-1	TRBJ2-1	CSSSGLGYNEQFF	TGCAGTTCGTCTGGTCTGGGTTACAATGAGCAGTTCTTC
once	-	TRBV11-2	TRBJ2-3	CASSSTVQNTDTQYF	TGTGCCAGCAGCTCTACGGTGCAAAACACAGATACGCAGTACTTT
-	-	TRBV11-2	TRBJ2-3	CASSTRPSPKDMQYF	TGTGCCAGCAGCACTCGTCCCTCCCCCAAAGATATGCAGTATTTT
-	TRBD2	TRBV12-5	TRBJ2-3	CASGIPGLAGVSVMDTQYF	TGTGCTAGTGGTATCCCGGGACTAGCGGGAGTTAGCGTTATGGATACGCAGTATTTT
many	-	TRBV29-1	TRBJ1-1	CSVDSQSNTEAFF	TGCAGCGTTGATTCGCAGTCCAACACTGAAGCTTTCTTT
-	-	TRBV28	TRBJ2-4	CASSLLARAKNIQYF	TGTGCCAGCAGTTTATTAGCCAGAGCCAAAAACATTCAGTACTTC
once	-	TRBV6-6	TRBJ1-6	CASTQCTENSPFHF	TGTGCCAGCACCCAGTGCACGGAGAATTCACCCTTCCACTTT
many	-	TRBV12-3/TRBV12-4	TRBJ1-3	CASSAPGPSGNTIYF	TGTGCCAGCAGTGCCCCGGGTCCCTCTGGAAACACCATATATTTT
-	-	TRBV11-2	TRBJ1-2	CASSVFLTPDYGYTF	TGTGCCAGCAGCGTGTTTCTGACCCCTGACTATGGCTACACCTTC
-	-	TRBV11-2	TRBJ2-2	CASSPTRANTGELFF	TGTGCCAGCAGCCCTACTAGAGCGAACACCGGGGAGCTATTTTTT
-	-	TRBV6-1	TRBJ2-7	CASSDPGGISYERYF	TGTGCCAGCAGTGACCCAGGTGGTATCTCCTACGAGCGGTACTTC
-	-	TRBV5-1	TRBJ2-1	CASSDSGTSYNKQFF	TGCGCCAGCAGCGACTCGGGAACCTCCTACAATAAGCAGTTCTTC
once	TRBD2	TRBV11-2	TRBJ2-2	CASGPLLADNTGELFF	TGTGCCAGCGGCCCCCTACTAGCGGATAACACCGGGGAGCTGTTTTTT
-	TRBD1	TRBV11-2	TRBJ2-1	CASSLSRQGIYYNEQFF	TGTGCCAGCAGCTTAAGTCGACAGGGTATCTACTACAATGAGCAGTTCTTC
-	TRBD1	TRBV6-5	TRBJ1-5	CASSRFPPGQGDQPQHF	TGTGCCAGCAGCCGCTTCCCCCCGGGACAGGGGGACCAGCCCCAGCATTTT
-	TRBD2	TRBV4-2	TRBJ2-1	CACSQPGLADRNEQLF	TGTGCCTGCAGCCAACCGGGACTAGCGGATCGGAATGAGCAGTTATTC
-	-	TRBV4-1	TRBJ2-1	CASSLSQGTGVYNEQFF	TGCGCCAGCAGCCTCTCACAAGGGACTGGGGTATACAATGAGCAGTTCTTC
-	TRBD2	TRBV11-3	TRBJ2-3	CASSISTSADTQYF	TGTGCCAGCAGCATCAGTACTAGCGCAGATACGCAGTATTTT
-	TRBD1	TRBV27	TRBJ1-1	CANTPRDRGAFF	TGTGCCAACACACCGCGGGACAGAGGAGCTTTCTTT
-	-	TRBV29-1	TRBJ2-1	CGVERLSGEDNEQFF	TGCGGCGTTGAACGGCTATCGGGAGAGGATAATGAGCAGTTCTTC
-	TRBD2	TRBV11-2	TRBJ2-7	CASSIELLAGYVQYF	TGTGCCAGCAGCATAGAACTTTTAGCGGGGTACGTGCAGTACTTC
-	-	TRBV29-1	TRBJ2-2	CSVWDIGELFF	TGCAGTGTCTGGGACATCGGGGAGCTGTTTTTT
-	-	TRBV4-2	TRBJ2-4	CTSSQSYTTGTTKNIQYF	TGTACCAGCAGCCAATCCTACACAACAGGGACAACCAAAAACATTCAGTACTTC
-	-	TRBV11-3	TRBJ2-3	CARSLAGGPGDTQYF	TGTGCCCGCAGCCTCGCCGGAGGGCCTGGAGATACGCAGTATTTT
-	-	TRBV11-2	TRBJ2-2	CVSSIEGTGELFF	TGTGTCAGCAGCATAGAGGGGACCGGGGAGCTGTTTTTT
many	-	TRBV6-5	TRBJ1-2	CASSNRDGYTF	TGTGCCAGCTCCAACAGGGATGGCTACACCTTC
-	TRBD2	TRBV12-3/TRBV12-4	TRBJ2-1	CASRSGTSGRGGRDNEQSF	TGTGCCAGCAGATCCGGGACTAGCGGGAGAGGGGGGCGGGACAATGAGCAGTCCTTC
-	-	TRBV4-1	TRBJ2-1	CASSQGRVIPYNEQSF	TGCGCCAGCAGCCAAGGTCGGGTGATCCCCTACAATGAGCAGTCCTTC
-	-	TRBV7-8	TRBJ2-4	CASSRSRELDENIQYF	TGTGCCAGCAGCCGCTCTCGGGAATTGGACGAAAACATTCAGTACTTC